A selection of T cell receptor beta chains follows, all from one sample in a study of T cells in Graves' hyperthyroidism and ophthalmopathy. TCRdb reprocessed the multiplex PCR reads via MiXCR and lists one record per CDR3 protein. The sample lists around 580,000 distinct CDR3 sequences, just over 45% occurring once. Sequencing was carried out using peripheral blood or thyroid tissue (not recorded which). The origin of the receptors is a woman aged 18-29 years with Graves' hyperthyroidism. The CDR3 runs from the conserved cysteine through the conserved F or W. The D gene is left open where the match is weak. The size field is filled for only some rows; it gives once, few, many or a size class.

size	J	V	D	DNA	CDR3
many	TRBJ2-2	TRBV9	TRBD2	TGTGCCAGCAGCGAAAATTCGGGACTAGCGAAAACCGGGGAGCTGTTTTTT	CASSENSGLAKTGELFF
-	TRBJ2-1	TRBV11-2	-	TGTGCCAGCAGCCGCGGACCCTACAATGAGCAGTTCTTC	CASSRGPYNEQFF
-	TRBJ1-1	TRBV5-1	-	TGCGCCAGCAGCTTGGCCGGGACTAGCGGTGAAGCTTTCTTT	CASSLAGTSGEAFF
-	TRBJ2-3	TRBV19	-	TGTGCCAGTAGTATCGAACGGACCACCAAAGATACGCAGTATTTT	CASSIERTTKDTQYF
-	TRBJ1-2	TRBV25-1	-	TGTGCCAGCAGTGCTAGGAATCGGGGAGCTCACACCTTC	CASSARNRGAHTF
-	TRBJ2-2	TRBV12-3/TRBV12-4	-	TGTGCCAGCAGTTTTAGGGCTAGCCCGGGCACCGGGGAGCTGTTTTTT	CASSFRASPGTGELFF
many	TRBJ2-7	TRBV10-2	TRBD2	TGCGCCAGCAGTCCTTTAGCGGGAGTGAGCTACGAGCAGTACTTC	CASSPLAGVSYEQYF
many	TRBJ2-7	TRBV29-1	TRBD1	TGCAGCGCCCCGGGACAGGGGAACGAGCAGTACTTC	CSAPGQGNEQYF
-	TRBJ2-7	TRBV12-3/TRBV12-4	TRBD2	TGTGCCAGCACCTCGGGACGGAGCGGGGCGGGGTACGAGCAGTACTTC	CASTSGRSGAGYEQYF
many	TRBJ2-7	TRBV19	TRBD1	TGTGCCAGTAGTATAACAGGGGAGTCCTACGAGCAGTACTTC	CASSITGESYEQYF
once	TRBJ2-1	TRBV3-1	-	TGTGCCAGCAGCCAAGCGGTGGTGGGCCATGAGCAGTTCTTC	CASSQAVVGHEQFF
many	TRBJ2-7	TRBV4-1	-	TGCGCCAGCAGCCAAGTTCCTGCACTTAATAACGAGCAGTACTTC	CASSQVPALNNEQYF
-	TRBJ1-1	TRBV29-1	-	TGCAGCGTTGGGGGGGAGGTTGAAGCTTTCTTT	CSVGGEVEAFF
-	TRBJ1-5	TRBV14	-	TGTGCCAGCAGCCAAGACCTAAGGATCGCGTATCAGCCCCAGCATTTT	CASSQDLRIAYQPQHF
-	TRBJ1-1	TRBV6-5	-	TGTGCCATCAGAGCGGACTCCTACAATGAGCAGTTCTTT	CAIRADSYNEQFF
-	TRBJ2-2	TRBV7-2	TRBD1	TGTGCCAGCAGCTTAGCGTGGGACAGGGGGGCCTCCGGGGAGCTGTTTTTT	CASSLAWDRGASGELFF